This T cell receptor beta chain emerged from a study of blood T cell repertoires in COVID-19. Looking at the study overall: Samples came from the United States, Italy and Spain, spanning acute and convalescent COVID-19.

In the original analysis: Estimates of nucleated cell counts were drawn from the amplification of reference gene primers. The data were produced by immunoSEQ multiplex PCR, yet TCRdb's version contains in-frame clones alone and is incomplete. The DNA gave D and trimming, while V, J and clone size come from that table. This table holds under 300,000 clones, roughly 88% found once. V was shortened by 1 base and J by 6 bases, with 10 bases between the two germline ends. The CDR3 is 13 residues long. Germline loops: CDR1 LGHDT, CDR2 YNNKEL (reference sequence). This chain links TRBV3-1 (or the pseudogene TRBV3-2) with TRBJ2-7; TRBD1 might be the D (5 bases). The specimen was peripheral blood. This clonotype was obtained from a man older than 75 with acute or convalescent COVID-19. The CDR3 sequence: CASSQVTGLEQYF. For the CDR3, the DNA is TGTGCCAGCAGCCAAGTTACAGGTCTCGAGCAGTACTTC.